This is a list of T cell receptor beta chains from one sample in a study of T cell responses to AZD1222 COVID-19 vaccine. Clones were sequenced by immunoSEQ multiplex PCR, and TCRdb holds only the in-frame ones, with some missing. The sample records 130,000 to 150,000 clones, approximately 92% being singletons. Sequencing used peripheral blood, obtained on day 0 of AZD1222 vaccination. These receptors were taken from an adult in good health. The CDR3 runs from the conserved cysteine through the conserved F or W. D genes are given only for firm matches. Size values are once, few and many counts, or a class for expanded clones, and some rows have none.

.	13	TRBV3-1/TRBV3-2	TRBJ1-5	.	TGTGCCAGCAGCCAAGAGTCCGGTCAGCCCCAGCATTTT	CASSQESGQPQHF
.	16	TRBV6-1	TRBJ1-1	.	TGTGCCAGCAGTGAACTGGGGGGTCTCATGAACACTGAAGCTTTCTTT	CASSELGGLMNTEAFF
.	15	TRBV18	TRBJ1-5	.	TGTGCCAGCTCACTAAACGGACTTAGCAATCAGCCCCAGCATTTT	CASSLNGLSNQPQHF
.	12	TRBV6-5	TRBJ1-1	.	TGTGCCAGAGCGGCGATGAACACTGAAGCTTTCTTT	CARAAMNTEAFF
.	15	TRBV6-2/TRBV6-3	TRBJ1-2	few	TGTGCCAGCAGTTATCCGTACAGGCGGACGTCCGGCTACACCTTC	CASSYPYRRTSGYTF
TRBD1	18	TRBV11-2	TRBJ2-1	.	TGTGCCAGCAGCTTATTGTCGGGGGACAGGGGTTCCTACAATGAGCAGTTCTTC	CASSLLSGDRGSYNEQFF
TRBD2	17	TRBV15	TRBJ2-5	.	TGTGCCACCAGCAGGCGGCTAGCGGGGGGGGTAAGGGAGACCCAGTACTTC	CATSRRLAGGVRETQYF
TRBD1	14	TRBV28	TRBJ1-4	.	TGTGCCAGCAGTAGCAGGGACAGGCGTGAAAAACTGTTTTTT	CASSSRDRREKLFF
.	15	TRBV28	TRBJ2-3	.	TGTGCCAGCAAGGACATCGAGCCTAGCACAGATACGCAGTATTTT	CASKDIEPSTDTQYF
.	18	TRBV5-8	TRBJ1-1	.	TGTGCCAGCAGCTTGGTGCGCATCGCTTTTTCAGAGAACACTGAAGCTTTCTTT	CASSLVRIAFSENTEAFF
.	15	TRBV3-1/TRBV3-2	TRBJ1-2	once	TGTGCCAGCAGCCAAATACACCGGGACTACTATGGCTACACCTTC	CASSQIHRDYYGYTF
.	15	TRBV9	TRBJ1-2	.	TGTGCCAGCAGCCCCACCCCACGACCTAACTATGGCTACACCTTC	CASSPTPRPNYGYTF
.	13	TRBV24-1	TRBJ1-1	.	TGTGCCACCAGTGACCCTACGGCCACTGAAGCTTTCTTT	CATSDPTATEAFF
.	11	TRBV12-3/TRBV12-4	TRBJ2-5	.	TGTGCCAGCCTGAGCCGGGGGACCCAGTACTTC	CASLSRGTQYF
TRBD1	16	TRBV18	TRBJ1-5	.	TGTGCCAGCTCACCCATCCGGGACAGCGCCAATCAGCCCCAGCATTTT	CASSPIRDSANQPQHF
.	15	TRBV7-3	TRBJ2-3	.	TGTGCCAGCAGCCCCTTGGACACTCGCACAGATACGCAGTATTTT	CASSPLDTRTDTQYF
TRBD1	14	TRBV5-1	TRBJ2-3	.	TGCGCCAGCAGCAGAGGACAGGGTGATGATACGCAGTATTTT	CASSRGQGDDTQYF
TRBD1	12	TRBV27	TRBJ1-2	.	TGTGCCAGCAGTCCCTCAGGGGGGGGCTACACCTTC	CASSPSGGGYTF
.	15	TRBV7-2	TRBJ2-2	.	TGTGCCAGCAGCTTTTCCGGGGAGAACACCGGGGAGCTGTTTTTT	CASSFSGENTGELFF
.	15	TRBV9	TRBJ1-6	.	TGTGCCAGCAGCGTAGGAGGCAGGACCAATTCACCCCTCCACTTT	CASSVGGRTNSPLHF
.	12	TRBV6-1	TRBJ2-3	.	TGTGCCAGCAGTGAAACTCGGGATACGCAGTATTTT	CASSETRDTQYF
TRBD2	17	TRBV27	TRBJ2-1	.	TGTGCCAGCAGTTTATCGCGGGGGTTGGGTAGAGAGAATGAGCAGTTCTTC	CASSLSRGLGRENEQFF
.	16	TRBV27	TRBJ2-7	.	TGTGCCAGCAGTTTTGGGTTCGGGACATACTCCTACGAGCAGTACTTC	CASSFGFGTYSYEQYF
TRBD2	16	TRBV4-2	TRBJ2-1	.	TGTGCCAGCAGCCAAACCGGACTAGCGGTCTACAATGAGCAGTTCTTC	CASSQTGLAVYNEQFF
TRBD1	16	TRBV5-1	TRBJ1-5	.	TGCGCCAGCTCCTCACAGGGGCCTTATAGCAATCAGCCCCAGCATTTT	CASSSQGPYSNQPQHF
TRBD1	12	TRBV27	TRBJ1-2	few	TGTGCCAGCAGTTCACACAGGGGTGGCTACACCTTC	CASSSHRGGYTF
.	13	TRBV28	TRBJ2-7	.	TGTGCCAGCGGTTGGCGGGAAGTTGGGGAGCAGTACTTC	CASGWREVGEQYF
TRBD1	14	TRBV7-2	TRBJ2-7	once	TGTGCCAGCCGAAACCACAGGGGGCCGGGCGAGCAGTACTTC	CASRNHRGPGEQYF
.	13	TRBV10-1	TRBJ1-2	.	TGCGCCAGCAGTGGAGAGCAGAACTATGGCTACACCTTC	CASSGEQNYGYTF
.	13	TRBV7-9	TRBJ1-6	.	TGTGCCAGCAGCTTAGCGGAGGCTTCACCCCTCCACTTT	CASSLAEASPLHF
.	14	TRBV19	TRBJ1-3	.	TGTGCCAGTAGTATTGGTGCAGCTGGAAACACCATATATTTT	CASSIGAAGNTIYF
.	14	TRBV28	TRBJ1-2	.	TGTGCCAGCAGTTTGCACCGCGGGACGGATGGCTACACCTTC	CASSLHRGTDGYTF
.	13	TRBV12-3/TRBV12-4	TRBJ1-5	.	TGTGCCAGCACCAAAACCACGACTCAGCCCCAGCATTTT	CASTKTTTQPQHF
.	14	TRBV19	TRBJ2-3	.	TGTGCCAGTAGGACCACCGGGGGAAGGGGCGCGCAGTATTTT	CASRTTGGRGAQYF
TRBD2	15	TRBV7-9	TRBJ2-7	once	TGTGCCAGCAGCCTAACGCACGGGGGGGTCTACGAGCAGTACTTC	CASSLTHGGVYEQYF
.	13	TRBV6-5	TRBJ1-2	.	TGTGCCAGCAGTTTTTGGACAAGGGAAGGCTACACCTTC	CASSFWTREGYTF
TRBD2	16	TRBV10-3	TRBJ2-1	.	TGTGCCATCAGTGAGTCGGCGAGCGGGAGGGGCAATGAGCAGTTCTTC	CAISESASGRGNEQFF
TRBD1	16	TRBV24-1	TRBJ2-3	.	TGTGCCACCAGTGATACCGGGACAGGGGAAGGAGATACGCAGTATTTT	CATSDTGTGEGDTQYF
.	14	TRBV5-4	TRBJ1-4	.	TGTGCCAGCAGCCCGGGCGGACGAGGAGAAAAACTGTTTTTT	CASSPGGRGEKLFF
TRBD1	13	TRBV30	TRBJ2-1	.	TGTGCCTGGAGGACAGGGGGTTACAATGAGCAGTTCTTC	CAWRTGGYNEQFF